These 3 T cell receptor beta chains came from one sample sequenced in a study of blood T cell repertoires in COVID-19. TCRdb's copy holds only in-frame clones and misses some; the assay was immunoSEQ multiplex PCR. This repertoire shows around 180,000 clones, roughly 84% found once; its top ten account for about 10%. The sequenced sample consisted of peripheral blood. The receptors shown here come from a woman aged 80 or older with active or convalescent COVID-19.

This chain links TRBV5-4 with TRBJ1-1; D gene uncertain. With 3 bases removed from V and 1 base from J, the gap between germline ends came to 13 bases. Germline CDR1 is SGHNT and CDR2 is YYREEE (reference sequence). This CDR3 region has 15 residues. CDR3 DNA sequence: TGTGCCAGCAGCTGGTCGGGAGGTAGGAACACTGAAGCTTTCTTT. It encodes CASSWSGGRNTEAFF.

This clone occurred once. The chain couples TRBV9 to TRBJ1-2, with TRBD1 as a possible D gene (6 bases). This CDR3 is 15 amino acids long. Germline values: CDR1 SGDLS, CDR2 YYNGEE. The ends were cut back, 4 bases at V and 4 bases at J, with 17 bases in the middle. CDR3 residues: CASSPQTSGVYGYTF. CDR3 nucleotide sequence: TGTGCCAGCAGCCCGCAAACCTCAGGGGTCTATGGCTACACCTTC.

The chain has TRBV4-1 and TRBJ2-7, with TRBD2 as a possible D gene (5 bases). The CDR3 extends over 16 amino acids. V lost 4 bases and J 1 base, leaving 17 bases between the germline ends. Germline CDR1 is MGHRA and CDR2 is YSYEKL. The CDR3 DNA follows: TGCGCCAGCAGCCCAGACCCTGGAGGACGATCCTACGAGCAGTACTTC. Translated, it gives CASSPDPGGRSYEQYF.